What follows are 20 T cell receptor beta chains derived from one specimen sequenced in a study of chemoradiotherapy in HPV16-positive cancers. TCRdb's copy holds only in-frame clones and misses some; the assay was immunoSEQ multiplex PCR. Here the sample spans around 22,000 clones, over 85% being singletons. The source was blood, collected from a patient who underwent chemoradiotherapy. These receptors came from a human donor with HPV-associated anogenital cancer.

The J gene is TRBJ1-6, the V gene TRBV9, with 7 bases fitting TRBD1. J lost 2 bases, V lost 4 bases, and 6 bases had no gene match. The CDR3 sequence is 16 residues long. Germline V gene lookup returns CDR1 SGDLS and CDR2 YYNGEE. The CDR3 spells CASSLTGEAYNSPLHF. DNA for the CDR3: TGTGCCAGCAGCTTAACAGGGGAGGCCTATAATTCACCCCTCCACTTT.

This chain joins TRBV6-5 and TRBJ2-7; D possibly uses TRBD1 or TRBD2 (5 bases each). The CDR3 loop spans 13 amino acids. Germline CDR1 is MNHEY and CDR2 is SVGAGI. V was trimmed by 2 bases and J by 3 bases, leaving 8 bases between them. The CDR3: CASSYGGNYEQYF. As DNA, the CDR3 is TGTGCCAGCAGTTACGGGGGAAACTACGAGCAGTACTTC.

This chain uses TRBV18 with TRBJ2-5; D unclear. Trimming stripped 6 bases from V and 4 bases from J, with 6 bases between. Germline lookup yields CDR1 KGHSH and CDR2 LQKENI. This CDR3 is built from 11 residues. DNA for the CDR3: TGTGCCAGCTCTCAAGTAGAGACCCAGTACTTC. Translated, it gives CASSQVETQYF.

V is TRBV18 and J is TRBJ2-4; 9 positions agree with TRBD1. Germline V gene data show CDR1 as KGHSH and CDR2 as LQKENI. J was trimmed by 2 bases and V by 1 base; bases with no gene match: 6. The CDR3 covers 17 residues. In DNA, the CDR3 is TGTGCCAGCTCACCACGGGAGACAGGGGGTTCCAAAAACATTCAGTACTTC. Amino acid sequence: CASSPRETGGSKNIQYF.

V gene TRBV2 combines with J gene TRBJ2-3, with D hard to call. The germline V gene has CDR1 SNHLY and CDR2 FYNNEI. The CDR3 covers 14 residues. The ends were cut back, 7 bases at V and 0 bases at J, with 11 bases in the middle. The DNA for the CDR3 is TGTGCCAGCAATAGACTGGAAAGCACAGATACGCAGTATTTT. Its protein is CASNRLESTDTQYF.

Regarding this clone: At one boundary the junction diverges from the germline segment, which might be a read error. The chain has TRBV18 and TRBJ2-3; TRBD2 matches at 13 bases. The germline V gene has CDR1 KGHSH and CDR2 LQKENI. This CDR3 spans 12 amino acids. Here the CDR3 reads CASSHRLAGGIF. As DNA, the CDR3 is TGTGCCAGCTCACACAGACTAGCGGGGGGAATCTTT.

The rearrangement joins TRBV2 to TRBJ2-5, with no clear D. V was trimmed by 6 bases and J by 0 bases, leaving 5 bases between them. The CDR3 covers 12 residues. From germline, CDR1 is SNHLY and CDR2 FYNNEI. In DNA form, the CDR3 reads TGTGCCAGCAGGCCGTACCAAGAGACCCAGTACTTC. Translation gives CASRPYQETQYF.

This chain links TRBV7-6 with TRBJ2-3; D ambiguous. Germline CDR1 reads SGHVS; CDR2 reads FNYEAQ. With 2 bases removed from V and 2 bases from J, the gap between germline ends came to 8 bases. CDR3 length: 14 residues. CDR3 sequence: CASSLTDPTDTQYF. CDR3 bases: TGTGCCAGCAGCTTAACAGACCCCACAGATACGCAGTATTTT.

V usage is TRBV19 and J usage is TRBJ2-7; TRBD1 aligns across 10 bases. Trimming removed 6 bases from V and 2 bases from J; junction bases left unmatched: 4. The CDR3 covers 14 residues. In germline, CDR1 is LNHDA, CDR2 SQIVND (reference sequence). CDR3 amino acids: CASRRTGGTYEQYF. The CDR3 DNA follows: TGTGCCAGTAGACGGACAGGGGGAACCTACGAGCAGTACTTC.

The chain links TRBV5-4 to TRBJ1-2; D might be TRBD1 (5 bases). The CDR3 loop spans 14 amino acids. The germline V gene encodes CDR1 SGHNT and CDR2 YYREEE (reference sequence). Trimming pared 0 bases from V and 4 bases from J, leaving 10 bases between. The CDR3 loop is CASSLAGESYGYTF. As DNA, the CDR3 is TGTGCCAGCAGCTTGGCGGGGGAGAGCTATGGCTACACCTTC.

V gene TRBV7-9 combines with J gene TRBJ2-7; D not resolved. Trimming stripped 1 base from V and 5 bases from J, with 9 bases between. CDR3 length: 13 amino acids. Germline values: CDR1 SEHNR, CDR2 FQNEAQ (reference sequence). The CDR3 region is CASSLEVAHEQYF. In DNA, the CDR3 is TGTGCCAGCAGCTTAGAGGTAGCCCACGAGCAGTACTTC.

This clone was picked up a small number of times. The chain links TRBV7-8 to TRBJ2-5; 7 bases fit TRBD2. The CDR3 has 13 amino acids. Germline V gene lookup returns CDR1 SGHVS and CDR2 FQNEAQ. V lost 6 bases to trimming and J lost 5 bases; unmatched junction nucleotides: 6. The CDR3 protein is CASSIAGAETQYF. The CDR3 DNA reads as TGTGCCAGCAGTATTGCGGGAGCCGAGACCCAGTACTTC.

This clone was picked up one time. This chain uses TRBV19 with TRBJ2-7; D call uncertain. Germline-derived CDR1 and CDR2 are LNHDA and SQIVND (reference sequence). The CDR3 has 16 amino acids. Trimming shortened V by 3 bases and J by 3 bases, and 18 bases separated the two germline ends. CDR3 DNA: TGTGCCAGTAGTATCGACGCTTCCTCCGGGCTCTACGAGCAGTACTTC. Amino acids: CASSIDASSGLYEQYF.

The chain joins TRBV15 to TRBJ2-5, with 7 bases aligning to TRBD1. This CDR3 comprises 14 residues. V lost 3 bases and J lost 2; bases outside the gene matches: 3. Germline V gene data show CDR1 as LNHNV and CDR2 as YYDKDF (reference sequence). As DNA, the CDR3 is TGTGCCACCAGCAGGCCGACAGGGCAAGAGACCCAGTACTTC. Its translation is CATSRPTGQETQYF.

The gene calls are TRBV29-1 and TRBJ2-7; D is ambiguous. V lost 4 bases and J 0 bases, leaving 10 bases between the germline ends. In germline, CDR1 is SQVTM, CDR2 ANQGSEA. This CDR3 spans 13 amino acids. CDR3 nucleotide sequence: TGCAGCGTTGTTTCTCCATTCTCCTACGAGCAGTACTTC. Protein sequence: CSVVSPFSYEQYF.

The chain joins TRBV2 to TRBJ1-5, with D perhaps matching TRBD1 (6 bases). The CDR3 consists of 15 residues. Trimming removed 8 bases from V and 1 base from J, with 15 bases in between. Germline values: CDR1 SNHLY, CDR2 FYNNEI. CDR3 sequence (DNA): TGTGCCAGCCGGCACACAGGGCCAAGCAATCAGCCCCAGCATTTT. Encoded protein: CASRHTGPSNQPQHF.

The chain links TRBV19 to TRBJ2-7; TRBD2 is a possible D gene (5 bases). CDR3 size: 13 residues. Per the germline V gene, CDR1 is LNHDA and CDR2 is SQIVND (reference sequence). Deletions cut 8 bases from V and 0 bases from J, with 11 bases between. CDR3 residues: CASGTGVSYEQYF. Here the CDR3 DNA reads TGTGCCAGTGGAACCGGGGTCTCCTACGAGCAGTACTTC.

The chain is built from TRBV5-1 and TRBJ2-5; TRBD2 aligns across 11 bases. The closer fit of TRBJ2-7 to the DNA end suggests the J call may be wrong. Germline assignment: CDR1 SGHRS and CDR2 YFSETQ. The CDR3 loop spans 16 amino acids. The CDR3: CASSFVSGRVPYEQYF. The CDR3 DNA sequence: TGCGCCAGCAGCTTCGTTAGCGGGAGGGTCCCCTACGAGCAGTACTTC.

The chain couples TRBV5-5 to TRBJ2-7; TRBD2 is a possible D gene (5 bases). V lost 5 bases to trimming and J lost 5 bases, with 17 bases between them. Germline values: CDR1 SGHKS, CDR2 YYEKEE (reference sequence). The CDR3 is 14 residues long. The DNA for the CDR3 is TGTGCCAGCAGAGCCCCTAGCTCGGGCGACGAGCAGTACTTC. This encodes CASRAPSSGDEQYF.

This sequence joins TRBV7-3 and TRBJ1-1, with a possible D match to TRBD1 (6 bases). The V gene lost 5 bases and the J gene lost 3 bases, with 16 bases spanning the gap. Per the germline V gene, CDR1 is SGHTA and CDR2 is FQGTGA. This CDR3 comprises 15 residues. This CDR3 is CASSRGGAGDTEAFF. DNA of the CDR3: TGTGCCAGCAGCCGGGGTGGGGCAGGGGACACTGAAGCTTTCTTT.